This TCR beta chain was found in a study of T-cell reconstitution after alpha-beta-depleted transplantation in children. Library preparation (for TCRbeta) was performed with unique molecular identifiers. TCRdb processed the PCR reads anew with MiXCR; each CDR3 protein has one entry. Of roughly 490,000 distinct CDR3 sequences listed, about an eighth are singletons. Study-level findings and limits: Counts and diversity of T cells one year after transplant came mostly from newly produced T cells.

This CDR3 region has 15 residues. Germline CDR1 LGHDT, CDR2 YNNKEL (reference sequence). As concerns this clonotype: Its antigen is currently unknown. At one boundary the junction diverges from the germline segment, which might be a read error.

Sequencing was performed on PBMCs, mostly from graft donor cells, taken 180 days after TCRalphabeta/CD19-depleted stem cell transplant. V and J are TRBV3-1 and TRBJ2-5, with TRBD2 matching 7 bases. The origin of this receptor is a female patient aged 2-15 years who had a stem cell transplant for aplastic anemia, so the T cells may come from the graft donor. The DNA of the CDR3 is TGTGCCAGCTGCCATCCCGCCCGCGGGAGAGAGACCCAGTACTTC. It is translated as CASCHPARGRETQYF.